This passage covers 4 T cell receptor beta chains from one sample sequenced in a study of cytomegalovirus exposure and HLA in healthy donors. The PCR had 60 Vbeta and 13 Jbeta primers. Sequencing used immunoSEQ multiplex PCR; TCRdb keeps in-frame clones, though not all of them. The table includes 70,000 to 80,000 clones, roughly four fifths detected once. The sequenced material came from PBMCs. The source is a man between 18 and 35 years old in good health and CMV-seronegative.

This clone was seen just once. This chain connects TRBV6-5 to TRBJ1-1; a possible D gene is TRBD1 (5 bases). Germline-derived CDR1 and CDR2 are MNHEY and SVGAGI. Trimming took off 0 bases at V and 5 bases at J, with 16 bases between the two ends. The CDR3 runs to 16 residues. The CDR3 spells CASSYSIGRGGTEAFF. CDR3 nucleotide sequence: TGTGCCAGCAGTTACTCCATAGGGCGGGGGGGGACTGAAGCTTTCTTT.

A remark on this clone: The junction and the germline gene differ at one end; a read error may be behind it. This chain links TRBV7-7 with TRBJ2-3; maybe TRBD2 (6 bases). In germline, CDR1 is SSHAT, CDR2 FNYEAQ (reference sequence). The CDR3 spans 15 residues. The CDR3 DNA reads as TGTGCTAGCAGCTTAGGGCTAGCGAAGACAGATACGCAGTATTTT. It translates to CASSLGLAKTDTQYF.

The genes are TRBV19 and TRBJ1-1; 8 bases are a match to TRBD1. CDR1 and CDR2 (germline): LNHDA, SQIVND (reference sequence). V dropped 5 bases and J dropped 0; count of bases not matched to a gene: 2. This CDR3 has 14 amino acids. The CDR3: CASSRQGMNTEAFF. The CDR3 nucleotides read TGTGCCAGTAGTCGACAGGGGATGAACACTGAAGCTTTCTTT.

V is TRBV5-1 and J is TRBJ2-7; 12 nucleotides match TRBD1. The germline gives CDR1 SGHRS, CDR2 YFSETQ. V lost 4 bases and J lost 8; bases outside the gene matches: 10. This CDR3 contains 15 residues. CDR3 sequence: CASSDPGQGALQQYF. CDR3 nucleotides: TGCGCCAGCAGCGATCCGGGACAGGGGGCTCTACAGCAGTACTTC.